The rows below give T cell receptor beta chains drawn from one sample of a study of blood T cell repertoires in COVID-19. Only in-frame clones appear in the TCRdb table, and some are missing; sequencing was by immunoSEQ multiplex PCR. Among about 150,000 clones, approximately 85% were seen once, and the ten largest hold approximately 0.6%. Sequences were obtained from peripheral blood. The source of these receptors is a man aged 60 to 75 with COVID-19, enrolled during active disease. Each CDR3 is given with its conserved first and last residue. A D gene is named only where the DNA matches it firmly. A row's size may be missing; if present it is once, few, many or a size class.

size: few
D: NA
V: TRBV27
J: TRBJ1-2
DNA: TGTGCCAGCAGTTTGGGAGCGGACGCCCTCCAAGGTGACTACACCTTC
CDR3: CASSLGADALQGDYTF

size: once
D: NA
V: TRBV6-2/TRBV6-3
J: TRBJ1-6
DNA: TGTGCCAGCAGTTCCAGGCCGCAGAATTCACCCCTCCACTTT
CDR3: CASSSRPQNSPLHF

size: NA
D: TRBD1
V: TRBV19
J: TRBJ1-3
DNA: TGTGCCAGTAGTGACCCCGGGACAGAGCTCTCTGGAAACACCATATATTTT
CDR3: CASSDPGTELSGNTIYF

size: NA
D: NA
V: TRBV23-1
J: TRBJ2-5
DNA: TGCGCCAGCAGTCAATCTGTACTTGAGACCCAGTACTTC
CDR3: CASSQSVLETQYF

size: NA
D: NA
V: TRBV6-2/TRBV6-3
J: TRBJ2-3
DNA: TGTGCCAGCAGTTACTCAAGGAATTCGGGAGATACGCAGTATTTT
CDR3: CASSYSRNSGDTQYF

size: NA
D: NA
V: TRBV19
J: TRBJ1-5
DNA: TGTGCCAGTAGGGAATGGGGGGATAGCAATCAGCCCCAGCATTTT
CDR3: CASREWGDSNQPQHF

size: NA
D: NA
V: TRBV6-6
J: TRBJ2-5
DNA: TGTGCCAGCAGGGTTGAGTATCGCCAAGAGACCCAGTACTTC
CDR3: CASRVEYRQETQYF

size: NA
D: NA
V: TRBV6-2/TRBV6-3
J: TRBJ1-2
DNA: TGTGCCAGCAGTTCGTATGGGGGCACCTGGCGTGGCTACACCTTC
CDR3: CASSSYGGTWRGYTF

size: NA
D: NA
V: TRBV2
J: TRBJ1-3
DNA: TGTGCCAGCGCCCTCACCCTGAGGGACACCATATATTTT
CDR3: CASALTLRDTIYF

size: NA
D: NA
V: TRBV6-2/TRBV6-3
J: TRBJ2-5
DNA: TGTGCCAGCAGTTCCGGGGAGTACCAAGAGACCCAGTACTTC
CDR3: CASSSGEYQETQYF

size: NA
D: NA
V: TRBV20-1
J: TRBJ1-2
DNA: TGCAGTGATAAACAAGGCTACACCTTC
CDR3: CSDKQGYTF

size: NA
D: NA
V: TRBV7-2
J: TRBJ1-5
DNA: TGTGCCAGCAGTTCTAGTTTGTTACATCAGCCCCAGCATTTT
CDR3: CASSSSLLHQPQHF

size: NA
D: TRBD1
V: TRBV19
J: TRBJ2-4
DNA: TGTGCCAGTAGTGTGGACAGGGGGCTTCAAAACATTCAGTACTTC
CDR3: CASSVDRGLQNIQYF

size: NA
D: TRBD1
V: TRBV5-1
J: TRBJ1-1
DNA: TGCGCCAGCAGCTGGGACGGTAGGGGGCGCGGGAACACTGAAGCTTTCTTT
CDR3: CASSWDGRGRGNTEAFF

size: once
D: TRBD1
V: TRBV24-1
J: TRBJ1-5
DNA: TGTGCCACCAGTGATGCCCAGGGGGGTTACAATCAGCCCCAGCATTTT
CDR3: CATSDAQGGYNQPQHF

size: NA
D: TRBD1
V: TRBV12-3/TRBV12-4
J: TRBJ2-1
DNA: TGTGCCAGCAGTTTAGGACAGGGCGATGAGCAGTTCTTC
CDR3: CASSLGQGDEQFF

size: NA
D: TRBD1
V: TRBV25-1
J: TRBJ2-1
DNA: TGTGCCAGCAGTCGAGGACAGGGTTATGAGCAGTTCTTC
CDR3: CASSRGQGYEQFF

size: NA
D: TRBD2
V: TRBV5-5
J: TRBJ2-3
DNA: TGTGCCAGCAGCTTCACTAGCGGGAGCATAAATACGCAGTATTTT
CDR3: CASSFTSGSINTQYF

size: NA
D: NA
V: TRBV2
J: TRBJ1-1
DNA: TGTGCCAGCAGACAACTCGGGGGACCAAGGAACACTGAAGCTTTCTTT
CDR3: CASRQLGGPRNTEAFF

size: NA
D: NA
V: TRBV6-5
J: TRBJ1-3
DNA: TGTGCCAGCAGCCCCGGACAGACAGGAAACACCATATATTTT
CDR3: CASSPGQTGNTIYF

size: NA
D: NA
V: TRBV5-1
J: TRBJ1-3
DNA: TGCGCCAGCAGCTCGAGCCCTCTATCCTCTGGAAACACCATATATTTT
CDR3: CASSSSPLSSGNTIYF

size: NA
D: NA
V: TRBV18
J: TRBJ2-1
DNA: TGTGCCAGCTCACCGCAGGGTACAGGGAAGATTTGGTTCTTC
CDR3: CASSPQGTGKIWFF

size: NA
D: NA
V: TRBV19
J: TRBJ1-1
DNA: TGTGCCAGTAGTTGGGGGGTATCCGTTATGAACACTGAAGCTTTCTTT
CDR3: CASSWGVSVMNTEAFF

size: NA
D: NA
V: TRBV18
J: TRBJ2-1
DNA: TGTGCCAGCTCACCCCAGGGGTTCGATGAGCAGTTCTTC
CDR3: CASSPQGFDEQFF

size: NA
D: NA
V: TRBV3-1/TRBV3-2
J: TRBJ2-1
DNA: TGTGCCAGCAGCCAAGAGTCGAGGATCACCTACAATGAGCAGTTCTTC
CDR3: CASSQESRITYNEQFF

size: NA
D: TRBD1
V: TRBV19
J: TRBJ1-1
DNA: TGTGCCAGTAGTAACGACAGGGGGGCAGGTGGGACTGAAGCTTTCTTT
CDR3: CASSNDRGAGGTEAFF

size: few
D: TRBD1
V: TRBV7-3
J: TRBJ2-6
DNA: TGTGCCAGCAGCTCGGGACAGGGGGCTGCTGGGGCCAACGTCCTGACTTTC
CDR3: CASSSGQGAAGANVLTF

size: NA
D: NA
V: TRBV6-2/TRBV6-3
J: TRBJ1-5
DNA: TGTGCCAGCAGTTCTCTTAGCCGCAATCAGCCCCAGCATTTT
CDR3: CASSSLSRNQPQHF

size: NA
D: TRBD2
V: TRBV5-1
J: TRBJ2-5
DNA: TGCGCCAGCAGCTCATTTTTAGCGGGGGGCCTACCTTTGGGCCAAGAGACCCAGTACTTC
CDR3: CASSSFLAGGLPLGQETQYF

size: few
D: NA
V: TRBV6-1
J: TRBJ2-3
DNA: TGTGCCAGCAGTGTTGTTATGGCTAGCGAGGAAGATACGCAGTATTTT
CDR3: CASSVVMASEEDTQYF

size: NA
D: NA
V: TRBV7-3
J: TRBJ2-2
DNA: TGTGCCAGCGCACCTGGGGGCATCACCGGGGAGCTGTTTTTT
CDR3: CASAPGGITGELFF

size: NA
D: NA
V: TRBV7-2
J: TRBJ2-7
DNA: TGTGCCAGCAGCTCCTCGACAGGAACCTACGAGCAGTACTTC
CDR3: CASSSSTGTYEQYF

size: NA
D: NA
V: TRBV12-3/TRBV12-4
J: TRBJ1-5
DNA: TGTGCCAGCAGTAGCACAGGGAATCAGCCCCAGCATTTT
CDR3: CASSSTGNQPQHF

size: NA
D: TRBD1
V: TRBV6-6
J: TRBJ1-4
DNA: TGTGCCAGCAGTCGGAGCGGACAGGGATTTGCAACTAATGAAAAACTGTTTTTT
CDR3: CASSRSGQGFATNEKLFF

size: NA
D: NA
V: TRBV19
J: TRBJ1-1
DNA: TGTGCCAGTAGTATACGGGAAGCAGCTTTCTTT
CDR3: CASSIREAAFF

size: few
D: NA
V: TRBV14
J: TRBJ1-4
DNA: TGTGCCAGCAGCCAGGACTGGGGTGAAAAACTGTTTTTT
CDR3: CASSQDWGEKLFF

size: NA
D: NA
V: TRBV5-1
J: TRBJ1-5
DNA: TGCGCCAGCAGCCCGGGGGATGTTGGCAATCAGCCCCAGCATTTT
CDR3: CASSPGDVGNQPQHF

size: NA
D: TRBD1
V: TRBV11-1
J: TRBJ1-6
DNA: TGTGCCAGCAGCTTAGGCAGAACAGGGGGAAATTCACCCCTCCACTTT
CDR3: CASSLGRTGGNSPLHF

size: NA
D: TRBD1
V: TRBV5-4
J: TRBJ1-4
DNA: TGTGCCAGCAGCTCCTTCGGACAGGGGGCTGCTGAAAAACTGTTTTTT
CDR3: CASSSFGQGAAEKLFF

size: NA
D: TRBD2
V: TRBV6-2/TRBV6-3
J: TRBJ2-1
DNA: TGTGCCAGCAGTTATCAGGGGACTAGACGGAATGAGCAGTTCTTC
CDR3: CASSYQGTRRNEQFF

size: NA
D: NA
V: TRBV5-1
J: TRBJ1-4
DNA: TGCGCCAGCGGCAGGGGTGAAACTAATGAAAAACTGTTTTTT
CDR3: CASGRGETNEKLFF

size: NA
D: TRBD1
V: TRBV19
J: TRBJ1-4
DNA: TGTGCCAGTAGTAGAGACAGGGGGCGAGCTGAAAAACTGTTTTTT
CDR3: CASSRDRGRAEKLFF

size: NA
D: TRBD1
V: TRBV2
J: TRBJ1-1
DNA: TGTGCCAGCAGCCTACAGGGGGCGCGCACTGAAGCTTTCTTT
CDR3: CASSLQGARTEAFF

size: few
D: NA
V: TRBV7-8
J: TRBJ1-3
DNA: TGTGCCAGCAGCTTAGAGGGAGTTAGAAACACCATATATTTT
CDR3: CASSLEGVRNTIYF

size: few
D: NA
V: TRBV7-9
J: TRBJ2-2
DNA: TGTGCCAGCAGCTTCGGCGGGGAGCTGTTTTTT
CDR3: CASSFGGELFF

size: few
D: TRBD1
V: TRBV7-3
J: TRBJ1-1
DNA: TGTGCCAGCAGCACAGGGGACACTGAAGCTTTCTTT
CDR3: CASSTGDTEAFF

size: NA
D: NA
V: TRBV29-1
J: TRBJ2-7
DNA: TGCAGCGTCGCAACCCCCCCGGACGAGCAGTACTTC
CDR3: CSVATPPDEQYF

size: NA
D: TRBD1
V: TRBV27
J: TRBJ1-2
DNA: TGTGCCAGCAGCTCGACAGGGCTCTATGGCTACACCTTC
CDR3: CASSSTGLYGYTF

size: NA
D: TRBD2
V: TRBV6-1
J: TRBJ2-3
DNA: TGTGCCAGCAGTGTTCGGGGAGCGGGAGGCCCAGATACGCAGTATTTT
CDR3: CASSVRGAGGPDTQYF

size: NA
D: NA
V: TRBV5-6
J: TRBJ1-1
DNA: TGTGCCAGCAACTGGGGGGACCGAAACACTGAAGCTTTCTTT
CDR3: CASNWGDRNTEAFF

size: once
D: TRBD2
V: TRBV5-1
J: TRBJ2-1
DNA: TGCGCCAGCAGCATACCGGGACTAGCGGGGGTCGGTGAGCAGTTCTTC
CDR3: CASSIPGLAGVGEQFF

size: NA
D: NA
V: TRBV27
J: TRBJ1-1
DNA: TGTGCCAGCAGCTTCGGGGTTTACACTGAAGCTTTCTTT
CDR3: CASSFGVYTEAFF

size: NA
D: TRBD2
V: TRBV6-5
J: TRBJ2-5
DNA: TGTGCCAGCAGGGAGGCGGGGGGGGTCAGGACCCAGTACTTC
CDR3: CASREAGGVRTQYF

size: NA
D: NA
V: TRBV6-2/TRBV6-3
J: TRBJ1-2
DNA: TGTGCCAGCAGTTCGGCAGGGCCCTATGGCTACACCTTC
CDR3: CASSSAGPYGYTF

size: NA
D: TRBD2
V: TRBV6-2/TRBV6-3
J: TRBJ2-1
DNA: TGTGCCAGCAGTTGGGGACTAGCGGGCAATGAGCAGTTCTTC
CDR3: CASSWGLAGNEQFF

size: NA
D: TRBD1
V: TRBV28
J: TRBJ1-5
DNA: TGTGCCAGCGGGACAGGCCAGAGGCCCCAGCATTTT
CDR3: CASGTGQRPQHF

size: NA
D: NA
V: TRBV5-8
J: TRBJ1-6
DNA: TGTGCCAGCAGCCCAGGAGACAGGAACCTTAATTCACCCCTCCACTTT
CDR3: CASSPGDRNLNSPLHF

size: few
D: NA
V: TRBV28
J: TRBJ2-7
DNA: TGTGCCAGCAGTTTTGGGGACAAGAGGCAGTACTTC
CDR3: CASSFGDKRQYF

size: NA
D: TRBD2
V: TRBV4-1
J: TRBJ2-7
DNA: TGCGCCAGCAGCCAAGTACCGGGACTAGCGGGAGAGCAGTACTTC
CDR3: CASSQVPGLAGEQYF